The 18 T cell receptor beta chains in this list originate from one sample, sequenced in a study of T-cell reconstitution after alpha-beta-depleted transplantation in children. TCRbeta library preparation incorporated unique molecular identifiers. TCRdb re-derived calls from the PCR reads in MiXCR, one entry per CDR3 protein. Of roughly 220,000 distinct CDR3 sequences detected, around 11% appear once; the ten largest clones hold 2.6%. The input for sequencing was PBMCs from the stem cell graft donor, taken from the stem cell graft. The receptor source for this set is a human donor who donated a stem cell graft to a child with acute lymphoblastic leukemia.

This clonotype was counted at least ten times. The rearrangement links TRBV5-1 to TRBJ2-2; TRBD1 agrees at 7 bases. V lost 2 bases and J lost 5; bases outside the gene matches: 9. The CDR3 has 16 amino acids. Germline-derived CDR1 and CDR2 are SGHRS and YFSETQ. CDR3 amino acids: CASSLRDRAVTGELFF. The CDR3 DNA reads TGCGCCAGCAGCTTAAGAGACAGGGCAGTAACCGGGGAGCTGTTTTTT.

Concerning this clonotype itself: This sequence may be a read error, since a much larger clone differs from it by one base. This chain joins TRBV7-9 and TRBJ2-7; 10 bases align to TRBD1. The CDR3 is 17 amino acids. After removal of 8 bases from V and 3 bases from J, the junction contained 16 bases not matched to a gene. CDR1 is SEHNR and CDR2 is FQNEAQ in the germline V gene (reference sequence). CDR3 protein: CASRGQGHSNEIYEQYF. CDR3 bases: TGTGCCAGCCGGGGACAGGGGCACTCAAACGAGATCTACGAGCAGTACTTC.

This clonotype occurred many times. The chain links TRBV7-2 to TRBJ2-5; 7 nucleotides agree with TRBD2. The CDR3 covers 16 residues. The J segment lost 5 bases and the V segment lost 0 bases, leaving 9 bases of the junction unmatched. Germline loops: CDR1 SGHTA, CDR2 FQGNSA. CDR3 sequence: CASSLARAGVTETQYF. The CDR3 nucleotides read TGTGCCAGCAGCTTAGCGCGGGCGGGGGTCACCGAGACCCAGTACTTC.

This clonotype was seen repeatedly, ten times or more. The chain has TRBV29-1 and TRBJ2-7; tentatively, D is TRBD1 (5 bases). This CDR3 has 12 amino acids. V shed 4 bases and J shed 3 bases, with 10 bases lying between them. Germline V gene sequence: CDR1 SQVTM, CDR2 ANQGSEA. In DNA form, the CDR3 reads TGCAGCGTTGTCGGGCAGGGCTACGAGCAGTACTTC. Its translation is CSVVGQGYEQYF.

Ten or more counts support this clonotype. This chain links TRBV18 with TRBJ2-7; D is unclear. Germline V CDR1 and CDR2: KGHSH, LQKENI. Trimming left V 4 bases short and J 6 bases short, with 13 bases between. This CDR3 contains 13 residues. The CDR3 loop reads CASSLRALGEQYF. DNA for the CDR3: TGTGCCAGCTCACTGAGAGCTTTGGGCGAGCAGTACTTC.

This clonotype was observed many times. The chain has TRBV2 and TRBJ1-5; no definite D call. The CDR3 sequence is 15 residues long. CDR1 and CDR2 (germline): SNHLY, FYNNEI. V lost 10 bases and J lost 0, with 16 bases in between. CDR3 nucleotides: TGTGCCACGTCACCCGGGGTCAGTAGCAATCAGCCCCAGCATTTT. Protein: CATSPGVSSNQPQHF.

This clonotype occurred a few times. V gene TRBV20-1 combines with J gene TRBJ1-1, with D uncertain. V was clipped by 3 bases and J by 5 bases, with 10 bases between them. Germline CDR1 reads DFQATT; CDR2 reads SNEGSKA (reference sequence). This CDR3 contains 12 residues. The CDR3: CSASLPGTEAFF. DNA of the CDR3: TGCAGTGCTAGTTTACCTGGAACTGAAGCTTTCTTT.

This clonotype has a count of ten or more. This chain connects TRBV7-8 to TRBJ2-7; possibly TRBD1 for D (5 bases). Trimming removed 2 bases at V and 3 bases at J, with 14 bases between. Germline-derived CDR1 and CDR2 are SGHVS and FQNEAQ. There are 15 residues in the CDR3. The CDR3 coding sequence is TGTGCCAGCAGCTTAACTGACGACAGAAACTACGAGCAGTACTTC. Translated, it gives CASSLTDDRNYEQYF.

This chain joins TRBV7-2 and TRBJ2-7; 12 nucleotides match TRBD2. The trim removed 7 bases at V and 1 base at J, leaving 5 bases unmatched. This CDR3 has 15 residues. Germline V gene data show CDR1 as SGHTA and CDR2 as FQGNSA. The CDR3 reads CASILGLAGSYEQYF. The DNA of the CDR3 is TGTGCCAGCATCCTAGGACTAGCGGGATCCTACGAGCAGTACTTC. Based on the CDR3 plus reference TRBV7-2 and TRBJ2-7, the full variable domain is GAGVSQSPSNKVTEKGKDVELRCDPISGHTALYWYRQSLGQGLEFLIYFQGNSAPDKSGLPSDRFSAERTGGSVSTLTIQRTQQEDSAVYLCASILGLAGSYEQYFGPGTRLTVT.

The table lists this clonotype with a few counts. This rearrangement joins TRBV2 to TRBJ2-3; 7 nucleotides line up with TRBD1. Trimming at V came to 8 bases and at J to 4 bases, leaving 12 bases not matched to a gene. This CDR3 is built from 15 residues. Germline V gene data show CDR1 as SNHLY and CDR2 as FYNNEI. The CDR3 loop reads CASPLRTGFPDTQYF. The CDR3 region has the DNA TGTGCCAGCCCCCTTAGGACAGGTTTCCCAGATACGCAGTATTTT.

There are many counts of this clonotype. The rearrangement joins TRBV10-3 to TRBJ1-2, with a weak D call TRBD1 (6 bases). Germline CDR1 is ENHRY and CDR2 is SYGVKD. Trimming removed 3 bases from V and 5 bases from J, with 10 bases in between. The CDR3 has 13 amino acids. DNA for the CDR3: TGTGCCATCAGTGAAAATCAGGGGTATGGCTACACCTTC. Translated: CAISENQGYGYTF.

V is TRBV7-2 and J is TRBJ2-7; D not certain. Between the trimmed V and J ends, which lost 2 bases and 4 bases, there was a span of 18 bases. The germline V gene has CDR1 SGHTA and CDR2 FQGNSA. The CDR3 covers 16 residues. CDR3 residues: CASSLNFPALPYEQYF. CDR3 nucleotide sequence: TGTGCCAGCAGCTTAAACTTCCCGGCTCTACCGTACGAGCAGTACTTC.

This clonotype was recorded many times. This sequence joins TRBV6-5 and TRBJ1-2; 7 bases are a match to TRBD1. The CDR3 is 13 amino acids. The V and J ends lost 5 bases and 4 bases, in that order; junction bases with no gene match: 4. CDR1 and CDR2 (germline): MNHEY, SVGAGI. The CDR3 bases are TGTGCCAGCAGTACCAGGGGGACCTATGGCTACACCTTC. Its protein is CASSTRGTYGYTF.

This clonotype has at least ten counts. The V gene is TRBV3-1, the J gene TRBJ1-2, with TRBD1 as a possible D gene (6 bases). CDR3 length equals 15 residues. CDR1 LGHDT and CDR2 YNNKEL come from the germline V gene (reference sequence). Trimming left V 3 bases short and J 8 bases short, with 19 bases between. The DNA of the CDR3 is TGTGCCAGCAGCCAGTTTAACAGGGAAGGTATGGGCTACACCTTC. As protein: CASSQFNREGMGYTF.

Many counts were recorded for this clonotype. V usage is TRBV6-1 and J usage is TRBJ1-3; D is possibly TRBD1 (5 bases). Trimming pared 8 bases from V and 0 bases from J, leaving 11 bases between. The germline V gene has CDR1 MNHNS and CDR2 SASEGT. The CDR3 spans 14 residues. The CDR3, as DNA: TGTGCCAGCTCACAGGTTCCCTCTGGAAACACCATATATTTT. It codes for CASSQVPSGNTIYF.

This clonotype was seen ten or more times. V gene TRBV6-2 or TRBV6-3 combines with J gene TRBJ2-2, with D perhaps TRBD1 or TRBD2 (9 bases each). Between the trimmed V and J ends, which lost 6 bases and 5 bases, there was a span of 19 bases. This CDR3 has 16 residues. Germline V lookup: CDR1 MNHEY, CDR2 SVGEGT. In DNA form, the CDR3 reads TGTGCCAGCAGGCGGGAGGGGACAGGGTCAACCGGGGAGCTGTTTTTT. Its protein product is CASRREGTGSTGELFF.

In this sample, this clonotype turned up many times. This rearrangement joins TRBV12-3 or TRBV12-4 to TRBJ1-4; TRBD1 aligns across 10 bases. The CDR3 extends over 15 amino acids. V gave up 5 bases and J gave up 5 bases; unmatched junction bases: 5. CDR3 loop: CASSPRGQGNEKLFF. The CDR3 DNA follows: TGTGCCAGCAGTCCTAGGGGACAGGGGAATGAAAAACTGTTTTTT.

This chain connects TRBV6-1 to TRBJ1-6; D call uncertain. This CDR3 has 16 amino acids. V shed 7 bases and J shed 8 bases, with 21 bases lying between them. The germline V gene encodes CDR1 MNHNS and CDR2 SASEGT. CDR3 coding DNA: TGTGCCAGCACCAGATATCCGGGAGGCCATGATTCACCCCTCCACTTT. Encoded protein: CASTRYPGGHDSPLHF.